The 20 T cell receptor beta chains given below trace back to one sample, sequenced in a study of T-cell reconstitution after alpha-beta-depleted transplantation in children. Library preparation (for TCRbeta) was performed with unique molecular identifiers. TCRdb independently ran MiXCR on the PCR reads; one entry per CDR3 protein. The sample shows nearly 250,000 distinct CDR3 sequences, 6.5% to 9% of them seen only once. The sample consisted of PBMCs, mostly from graft donor cells, taken 180 days after TCRalphabeta/CD19-depleted stem cell transplant. All receptors come from a male patient aged 5 to 17 who had a stem cell transplant for acute lymphoblastic leukemia, so the T cells may come from the graft donor.

This clonotype was observed at least ten times. The chain links TRBV3-1 to TRBJ1-1; weak D call: TRBD1 (6 bases). This CDR3 region has 17 residues. CDR1 is LGHDT, CDR2 YNNKEL, per germline (reference sequence). V gave up 3 bases and J gave up 6 bases, with 23 bases separating them. CDR3 region: CASSHAAGTIRFAEAFF. The CDR3 nucleotides read TGTGCCAGCAGCCACGCCGCTGGGACAATCAGGTTCGCTGAAGCTTTCTTT.

Note on this clonotype: A much more abundant neighbour one base away suggests this may be a read error. The chain uses TRBV4-2 and TRBJ1-1; D call uncertain. Germline V gives CDR1 LGHNA, CDR2 YNFKEQ. The CDR3 runs to 12 residues. V shed 3 bases and J shed 6 bases, with 8 bases lying between them. DNA for the CDR3: TGTGCCAGCAGCCAGGCCCAACCTGAAGCTTTCTTT. It translates to CASSQAQPEAFF.

In its sample, this clonotype was seen many times. The chain joins TRBV6-2 or TRBV6-3 to TRBJ2-2; 10 bases fit TRBD2. Germline values: CDR1 MNHEY, CDR2 SVGEGT. This CDR3 has 17 residues. With V trimmed by 6 bases and J by 5 bases, 12 bases remained unmatched. CDR3 in DNA: TGTGCCAGCAGACGGGGGCTAGCGGGAGAAAGGACCGGGGAGCTGTTTTTT. It yields the protein CASRRGLAGERTGELFF.

This clonotype has ten or more counts. The chain is built from TRBV12-3 or TRBV12-4 and TRBJ2-1; 9 bases are shared with TRBD1. V shed 1 base, J shed 16 bases, and the junction held 5 bases outside the gene matches. The CDR3 loop spans 12 amino acids. Written as DNA, the CDR3 is TGTGCCAGCAGTTTAGGAGGGACAGGGAGCTTCTTC. Translated: CASSLGGTGSFF.

This clonotype occurred many times. This chain joins TRBV25-1 and TRBJ2-1; D may be TRBD1 or TRBD2 (5 bases each). Germline V gives CDR1 MGHDK, CDR2 SYGVNS. The CDR3 sequence is 16 residues long. The V gene lost 1 base and the J gene lost 0 bases, with 10 bases spanning the gap. Written as DNA, the CDR3 is TGTGCCAGCAGTGAATTGGCAGGGAGCTCCTACAATGAGCAGTTCTTC. This gives the protein CASSELAGSSYNEQFF.

This clonotype has ten or more counts. V and J are TRBV28 and TRBJ1-2; D gene uncertain. Deletions cut 2 bases from V and 1 base from J, with 8 bases between. The length of the CDR3 is 14 residues. Germline CDR1 and CDR2: MDHEN and SYDVKM. The CDR3 spells CASSLQRSNYGYTF. For the CDR3, the DNA is TGTGCCAGCAGTTTACAACGGAGTAACTATGGCTACACCTTC.

This clonotype was seen a handful of times. The rearrangement uses TRBV10-3 and TRBJ2-5; 10 nucleotides line up with TRBD2. The V gene end was trimmed by 5 bases and the J gene end by 4 bases; junction bases not matched to a gene: 7. The CDR3 contains 15 residues. From germline, CDR1 is ENHRY and CDR2 SYGVKD. The CDR3 coding sequence is TGTGCCATCAGTCAGCGGGAGGGTCGATTAGAGACCCAGTACTTC. Its translation: CAISQREGRLETQYF.

This clonotype occurred many times. Germline is not matched at one junction end, which may reflect a read error. The genes are TRBV2 and TRBJ2-7; 8 bases are shared with TRBD1. Germline V lookup: CDR1 SNHLY, CDR2 FYNNEI. The CDR3 sequence is 10 residues long. CDR3 nucleotides: TGTGCCAGCAGCGCGGGACAGGTAAACTTC. Residues: CASSAGQVNF.

This clonotype was seen many times. The chain has TRBV5-4 and TRBJ2-1, with D perhaps matching TRBD1 or TRBD2 (6 bases each). The V end was cut by 4 bases, the J end by 9 bases, with 11 bases between. This CDR3 contains 12 residues. CDR1 and CDR2 (germline): SGHNT, YYREEE (reference sequence). CDR3 in DNA: TGTGCCAGCAGCATACAGGGAGGTGAGCAGTTCTTC. Translation gives CASSIQGGEQFF.

The sample holds many counts of this clonotype. The chain combines TRBV10-3 with TRBJ2-3; D uncertain. V lost 8 bases and J 8 bases, leaving 14 bases between the germline ends. The CDR3 loop spans 12 amino acids. Germline-derived CDR1 and CDR2 are ENHRY and SYGVKD. The CDR3 here is CAIGNLSLTQYF. CDR3 DNA: TGTGCCATCGGGAATCTCAGCCTTACGCAGTATTTT.

This clonotype occurred a few times. This sequence joins TRBV5-1 and TRBJ2-2, with a weak D call TRBD1 (5 bases). CDR1 is SGHRS and CDR2 is YFSETQ in the germline V gene. The CDR3 contains 16 residues. V was shortened by 3 bases and J by 6 bases, with 18 bases between the two germline ends. CDR3 nucleotides: TGCGCCAGCAGCTCCAAAGGGTATCAGGGTTCCGGGGAGCTGTTTTTT. This translates into CASSSKGYQGSGELFF. Combining the CDR3 with reference TRBV5-1 and TRBJ2-2 gives the whole variable domain KAGVTQTPRYLIKTRGQQVTLSCSPISGHRSVSWYQQTPGQGLQFLFEYFSETQRNKGNFPGRFSGRQFSNSRSEMNVSTLELGDSALYLCASSSKGYQGSGELFFGEGSRLTVL.

This clonotype was seen ten or more times. The rearrangement joins TRBV27 to TRBJ1-5, with D hard to call. This CDR3 has 14 residues. Germline CDR1 MNHEY, CDR2 SMNVEV (reference sequence). The V end was cut by 7 bases, the J end by 2 bases, with 12 bases between. DNA for the CDR3: TGTGCCAGCAACGAGCTCCCCGGCAATCAGCCCCAGCATTTT. The encoded protein is CASNELPGNQPQHF.

This clonotype was seen repeatedly, ten times or more. The chain couples TRBV18 to TRBJ2-1, with 7 bases matching TRBD2. CDR3 size: 14 residues. Germline loops: CDR1 KGHSH, CDR2 LQKENI. Germline trimming cut 3 bases from V and 7 bases from J; bases unmatched to any gene: 6. The CDR3 is CASSPLGGSNEQFF. The CDR3 bases are TGTGCCAGCTCACCTCTGGGAGGGTCGAATGAGCAGTTCTTC. The whole variable domain, remainder taken from reference TRBV18 and TRBJ2-1, is NAGVMQNPRHLVRRRGQEARLRCSPMKGHSHVYWYRQLPEEGLKFMVYLQKENIIDESGMPKERFSAEFPKEGPSILRIQQVVRGDSAAYFCASSPLGGSNEQFFGPGTRLTVL.

At least ten counts were recorded for this clonotype. The chain carries TRBV10-3 and TRBJ1-3; D not certain. Trimming shortened V by 6 bases and J by 7 bases, and 10 bases separated the two germline ends. This CDR3 spans 12 amino acids. The germline CDR1 and CDR2 sequences are ENHRY and SYGVKD. The CDR3 region is CAISLNLNTIYF. The CDR3 nucleotides are TGTGCCATCAGCCTCAACCTTAACACCATATATTTT.

Ten or more counts support this clonotype. This sequence joins TRBV25-1 and TRBJ2-2; 9 bases agree with TRBD1. V trimming: 2 bases; J trimming: 1 base; junction bases outside the gene matches: 5. CDR1 is MGHDK and CDR2 is SYGVNS in the germline V gene. The CDR3 is made up of 17 amino acids. CDR3 sequence reads: CASSELWGQGNTGELFF. CDR3 DNA sequence: TGTGCCAGCAGTGAACTCTGGGGACAGGGGAACACCGGGGAGCTGTTTTTT.

The sample holds many counts of this clonotype. The rearrangement uses TRBV12-3 or TRBV12-4 and TRBJ2-3; TRBD2 matches 11 bases. CDR3 length equals 16 residues. V trimming: 6 bases; J trimming: 2 bases; junction bases outside the gene matches: 7. The CDR3 bases are TGTGCCAGCAGCTCTTCTAGCGGGGGGCACACAGATACGCAGTATTTT. Protein: CASSSSSGGHTDTQYF.

This clonotype was detected ten times or more. V is TRBV12-3 or TRBV12-4 and J is TRBJ2-3; D unresolved. The CDR3 is made up of 12 amino acids. The germline V and J ends were trimmed by 6 bases and 4 bases, with 8 bases remaining between them. The CDR3 bases are TGTGCCAGCAGCCCCGTCCCAGATACGCAGTATTTT. Translating it yields CASSPVPDTQYF.

This clonotype showed up many times. The chain links TRBV28 to TRBJ2-5; TRBD2 matches 8 bases. V gave up 3 bases and J gave up 3 bases; unmatched junction bases: 6. The CDR3 has 15 residues. Germline V CDR1 and CDR2: MDHEN, SYDVKM. CDR3 DNA sequence: TGTGCCAGCAGTTTTGGTGGACTAGCCGAAGAGACCCAGTACTTC. It encodes CASSFGGLAEETQYF. The full variable domain, completed using reference TRBV28 and TRBJ2-5, is DVKVTQSSRYLVKRTGEKVFLECVQDMDHENMFWYRQDPGLGLRLIYFSYDVKMKEKGDIPEGYSVSREKKERFSLILESASTNQTSMYLCASSFGGLAEETQYFGPGTRLLVL.

This clonotype was found a few times. The chain recombines TRBV4-2 with TRBJ2-4; 16 bases are shared with TRBD2. Losses at the gene ends were 4 bases for V and 6 bases for J; bases not matched to a gene: 9. Per germline, CDR1 LGHNA and CDR2 YNFKEQ. This CDR3 spans 18 amino acids. CDR3 nucleotides: TGTGCCAGCAGCCCGGGGACTAGCGGGAGGGCTAGTGCAAACATTCAGTACTTC. It encodes CASSPGTSGRASANIQYF.

This clonotype was found many times. V and J are TRBV15 and TRBJ1-4; 7 bases are shared with TRBD1. The CDR3 totals 15 residues. J was trimmed by 5 bases and V by 1 base; bases with no gene match: 4. Germline loops: CDR1 LNHNV, CDR2 YYDKDF (reference sequence). CDR3 region: CATSRGEGGNEKLFF. The CDR3 nucleotides read TGTGCCACCAGCAGAGGCGAAGGGGGCAATGAAAAACTGTTTTTT.